What follows are 6 T cell receptor beta chains derived from one specimen sequenced in a study of Ad26.COV2.S vaccination and SARS-CoV-2 variants. The protocol was immunoSEQ multiplex PCR, while the TCRdb copy is restricted to in-frame clones and leaves out a portion. The table includes about 350,000 clones, about 91% detected once. Sequencing used peripheral blood, obtained after recovery from COVID-19. These receptors were collected from a human donor who had recovered from COVID-19.

The V gene is TRBV18, the J gene TRBJ1-6, with 7 bases aligning to TRBD1. Germline V CDR1 and CDR2: KGHSH, LQKENI. This CDR3 region has 16 residues. V shed 0 bases and J 7 bases; nucleotides not matched to a gene: 6. CDR3 nucleotides: TGTGCCAGCTCACCACCAGGTTTGACAGGGAATTCACCCCTCCACTTT. This sequence encodes CASSPPGLTGNSPLHF.

The chain carries TRBV19 and TRBJ1-2; TRBD1 is a possible D gene (5 bases). The V gene lost 3 bases and the J gene lost 8 bases, with 7 bases spanning the gap. CDR1 is LNHDA, CDR2 SQIVND, per germline (reference sequence). The CDR3 has 11 residues. The CDR3 is CASSIRGGYTF. Here the CDR3 DNA reads TGTGCCAGTAGTATTCGGGGCGGCTACACCTTC. Using reference TRBV19 and TRBJ1-2 for the parts outside the CDR3, the full variable domain is DGGITQSPKYLFRKEGQNVTLSCEQNLNHDAMYWYRQDPGQGLRLIYYSQIVNDFQKGDIAEGYSVSREKKESFPLTVTSAQKNPTAFYLCASSIRGGYTFGSGTRLTVV.

The gene calls are TRBV5-1 and TRBJ2-5; 11 bases fit TRBD2. The germline V gene has CDR1 SGHRS and CDR2 YFSETQ. The CDR3 covers 15 residues. V dropped 4 bases and J dropped 4; count of bases not matched to a gene: 6. CDR3 DNA: TGCGCCAGCAGCCTAGCGGGGGGTTCGCCAGAGACCCAGTACTTC. Amino acids: CASSLAGGSPETQYF.

The V call is TRBV9, the J call TRBJ1-1; 9 nucleotides match TRBD1. The length of the CDR3 is 15 residues. Trimming removed 0 bases from V and 5 bases from J; junction bases left unmatched: 5. Germline V lookup: CDR1 SGDLS, CDR2 YYNGEE. CDR3 coding DNA: TGTGCCAGCAGCGTAGGGGACAGGGCGTTTACTGAAGCTTTCTTT. Amino acids: CASSVGDRAFTEAFF.

The chain employs TRBV12-5 and TRBJ1-6; no firm D call. The CDR3 extends over 13 amino acids. With 7 bases removed from V and 6 bases from J, the gap between germline ends came to 10 bases. Germline lookup yields CDR1 LGHNT and CDR2 FRNRAP. The CDR3 loop is CASAQAGNSPLHF. In DNA form, the CDR3 reads TGTGCTAGTGCCCAAGCTGGTAATTCACCCCTCCACTTT.

The genes are TRBV10-3 and TRBJ1-1; D remains unclear. In germline, CDR1 is ENHRY, CDR2 SYGVKD. The CDR3 covers 14 residues. Trimming removed 6 bases from V and 7 bases from J, with 18 bases in between. CDR3 bases: TGTGCCATCAGGGGGTCAGCAGAGGGAGTTGAAGCTTTCTTT. It is translated as CAIRGSAEGVEAFF.